These 21 T cell receptor beta chains were all obtained from the same sample, sequenced in a study of blood T cell repertoires in COVID-19. The repertoire was sequenced with immunoSEQ multiplex PCR; TCRdb's copy has only in-frame clones and lacks some. The data show around 370,000 clones, 85% to 90% seen once. Sample: peripheral blood. The receptors shown here come from a woman in her 70s with COVID-19, enrolled during active disease.

This chain connects TRBV5-4 to TRBJ2-5, with 7 bases matching TRBD2. This CDR3 is 14 amino acids long. Germline V gene sequence: CDR1 SGHNT, CDR2 YYREEE (reference sequence). Trimming took 5 bases from V and 4 from J; bases not matched to a gene: 8. CDR3 DNA: TGTGCCAGCAGACCGAGACTAGCCGGAGAGACCCAGTACTTC. This codes for CASRPRLAGETQYF.

The gene calls are TRBV28 and TRBJ1-2; no definite D call. V was cut by 7 bases and J by 1 base, with 7 bases left in between. CDR1 and CDR2 from the germline V gene are MDHEN and SYDVKM. The CDR3 totals 12 residues. CDR3 coding DNA: TGTGCCAGCACCCAGGATAACTATGGCTACACCTTC. This translates into CASTQDNYGYTF.

The J gene is TRBJ1-2, the V gene TRBV18, with D possibly TRBD1 on 6 matching bases. Germline V gene data show CDR1 as KGHSH and CDR2 as LQKENI. Trimming stripped 4 bases from V and 4 bases from J, with 13 bases between. There are 14 residues in the CDR3. In DNA form, the CDR3 reads TGTGCCAGCTCACGCCTTGAAGGGGGCTATGGCTACACCTTC. Amino acids: CASSRLEGGYGYTF.

The V gene is TRBV3-1 (or the pseudogene TRBV3-2), the J gene TRBJ1-1; D is perhaps TRBD1 (5 bases). The CDR3 loop spans 14 amino acids. Germline V lookup: CDR1 LGHDT, CDR2 YNNKEL (reference sequence). Trimming cost V 0 bases and J 2 bases, with 7 bases left between them. The CDR3 region has the DNA TGTGCCAGCAGCCAAGAAGACAGAAACACTGAAGCTTTCTTT. Translated: CASSQEDRNTEAFF.

The chain employs TRBV18 and TRBJ2-2, with TRBD1 matching 10 bases. The germline V gene has CDR1 KGHSH and CDR2 LQKENI. After removal of 3 bases from V and 6 bases from J, the junction contained 7 bases not matched to a gene. CDR3 size: 16 residues. The CDR3 loop is CASSPTGTGDSGELFF. In nucleotides, the CDR3 is TGTGCCAGCTCACCTACCGGGACAGGGGACTCCGGGGAGCTGTTTTTT.

The chain joins TRBV13 to TRBJ2-3; 7 nucleotides match TRBD1. The length of the CDR3 is 14 residues. The germline V gene encodes CDR1 PRHDT and CDR2 FYEKMQ (reference sequence). V shed 2 bases and J 2 bases; nucleotides not matched to a gene: 1. For the CDR3, the DNA is TGTGCCAGCAGCTTAAGGGGGCTCACAGATACGCAGTATTTT. This gives the protein CASSLRGLTDTQYF.

CDR3 nucleotide sequence: TGTGCCAGCAGTCTAACTTCAACTAATGAAAAACTGTTTTTT. Its protein is CASSLTSTNEKLFF. This chain connects TRBV28 to TRBJ1-4, with D uncertain. The V end lost 5 bases, the J end lost 0 bases, and 7 bases lay between the germline ends. Germline CDR1 is MDHEN and CDR2 is SYDVKM. This CDR3 region has 14 residues.

The chain couples TRBV7-9 to TRBJ2-2; 10 nucleotides agree with TRBD2. The germline CDR1 and CDR2 sequences are SEHNR and FQNEAQ (reference sequence). V lost 2 bases and J lost 7; bases outside the gene matches: 7. This CDR3 is built from 16 residues. The DNA for the CDR3 is TGTGCCAGCAGCTTACCTAGCGGGGGTTCTGACGGGGAGCTGTTTTTT. It encodes CASSLPSGGSDGELFF.

V usage is TRBV5-1 and J usage is TRBJ2-1; 8 positions match TRBD1. CDR1 and CDR2 from the germline V gene are SGHRS and YFSETQ. The CDR3 has 16 amino acids. Losses at the gene ends were 4 bases for V and 7 bases for J; bases not matched to a gene: 13. The CDR3 loop is CASSRRPTGVVNEQFF. In DNA form, the CDR3 reads TGCGCCAGCAGCCGCCGGCCGACAGGGGTTGTAAATGAGCAGTTCTTC.

The gene calls are TRBV9 and TRBJ2-3; unclear D gene. The ends were cut back, 4 bases at V and 6 bases at J, with 15 bases in the middle. Germline V gene sequence: CDR1 SGDLS, CDR2 YYNGEE. This CDR3 spans 14 amino acids. The CDR3 sequence is CASSPQSIGDTQYF. As DNA, the CDR3 is TGTGCCAGCAGCCCCCAGAGTATCGGGGATACGCAGTATTTT.

J is TRBJ2-7 and V is TRBV5-1; 10 bases match TRBD1. The CDR3 consists of 15 residues. The germline CDR1 and CDR2 sequences are SGHRS and YFSETQ. Trimming at V came to 3 bases and at J to 7 bases, leaving 10 bases not matched to a gene. CDR3 coding DNA: TGCGCCAGCAGCTGGTCCGGGACAGGGGAGGTTGAGCAGTACTTC. The encoded protein is CASSWSGTGEVEQYF.

The chain joins TRBV11-2 to TRBJ2-7, with TRBD1 matching over 10 bases. Germline loops: CDR1 SGHAT, CDR2 FQNNGV. The CDR3 length is 15 residues. V lost 2 bases, J lost 1 base, and 2 bases stayed unmatched. CDR3 coding DNA: TGTGCCAGCAGCTTAAGGACAGGGGGGTCCTACGAGCAGTACTTC. It codes for CASSLRTGGSYEQYF.

The rearrangement links TRBV2 to TRBJ1-5; unclear D gene. CDR1 and CDR2 (germline): SNHLY, FYNNEI. The CDR3 has 12 amino acids. V was clipped by 8 bases and J by 0 bases, with 5 bases between them. The CDR3 spells CASCNSNQPQHF. The DNA for the CDR3 is TGTGCCAGCTGTAATAGCAATCAGCCCCAGCATTTT.

The chain uses TRBV18 and TRBJ1-1; 7 positions match TRBD1. CDR3 size: 15 residues. Germline trimming cut 5 bases from V and 1 base from J; bases unmatched to any gene: 7. Per germline, CDR1 KGHSH and CDR2 LQKENI. The CDR3 coding sequence is TGTGCCAGCTCAACTAATGGACAGGAGAACACTGAAGCTTTCTTT. Its translation is CASSTNGQENTEAFF.

The gene calls are TRBV5-1 and TRBJ2-1; TRBD2 aligns across 11 bases. In germline, CDR1 is SGHRS, CDR2 YFSETQ. V shed 8 bases, J shed 0 bases, and the junction held 10 bases outside the gene matches. The CDR3 contains 17 residues. CDR3 protein: CASGASGGPSSYNEQFF. CDR3 bases: TGCGCCAGTGGCGCTAGCGGGGGGCCGAGCTCCTACAATGAGCAGTTCTTC.

The V gene is TRBV19, the J gene TRBJ1-1; 9 positions agree with TRBD1. CDR3 length: 14 residues. The junction had 5 bases not matched to a gene; V was cut back by 5 bases and J by 4 bases. Per the germline V gene, CDR1 is LNHDA and CDR2 is SQIVND (reference sequence). The CDR3 DNA sequence: TGTGCCAGTAGTGCCGAGACAGGGGGCACTGAAGCTTTCTTT. Translated: CASSAETGGTEAFF.

This chain links TRBV6-5 with TRBJ2-7; the D gene is possibly TRBD1 (5 bases). Germline V gene sequence: CDR1 MNHEY, CDR2 SVGAGI. V lost 6 bases and J lost 0, with 12 bases in between. The CDR3 has 14 residues. The CDR3 DNA sequence: TGTGCCAGCAGCCTTCGACAGAGCTCCTACGAGCAGTACTTC. Its translation: CASSLRQSSYEQYF.

The chain is built from TRBV4-2 and TRBJ2-2; a possible D gene is TRBD1 (6 bases). Trimming cost V 0 bases and J 0 bases, with 8 bases left between them. Germline assignment: CDR1 LGHNA and CDR2 YNFKEQ. The CDR3 has 16 residues. CDR3 sequence: CASSQEGASNTGELFF. The CDR3 DNA reads as TGTGCCAGCAGCCAAGAGGGGGCTTCGAACACCGGGGAGCTGTTTTTT.

J is TRBJ2-7 and V is TRBV7-2; D gene ambiguous. CDR1 is SGHTA and CDR2 is FQGNSA in the germline V gene. The CDR3 consists of 13 residues. V was clipped by 1 base and J by 3 bases, with 7 bases between them. CDR3 DNA sequence: TGTGCCAGCAGCTTAGACACGAACTACGAGCAGTACTTC. This translates into CASSLDTNYEQYF.

The chain combines TRBV5-1 with TRBJ2-2; a weak D match, TRBD1 (5 bases). The V and J ends lost 0 bases and 5 bases respectively, with 14 bases between them. CDR3 size: 16 residues. CDR1 and CDR2 (germline): SGHRS, YFSETQ. The CDR3 protein is CASSLAPLQGTGELFF. CDR3 bases: TGCGCCAGCAGCTTGGCCCCGCTTCAGGGTACCGGGGAGCTGTTTTTT.

J is TRBJ1-1 and V is TRBV7-2, with TRBD1 as a possible D gene (6 bases). The ends were cut back, 7 bases at V and 1 base at J, with 16 bases in the middle. This CDR3 is built from 15 residues. Germline-derived CDR1 and CDR2 are SGHTA and FQGNSA. The CDR3 nucleotides read TGTGCCAGCATCCCCCGTGGGGGCGCGAACACTGAAGCTTTCTTT. Translated, it gives CASIPRGGANTEAFF. Based on the CDR3 plus reference TRBV7-2 and TRBJ1-1, the full variable domain is GAGVSQSPSNKVTEKGKDVELRCDPISGHTALYWYRQSLGQGLEFLIYFQGNSAPDKSGLPSDRFSAERTGGSVSTLTIQRTQQEDSAVYLCASIPRGGANTEAFFGQGTRLTVV.